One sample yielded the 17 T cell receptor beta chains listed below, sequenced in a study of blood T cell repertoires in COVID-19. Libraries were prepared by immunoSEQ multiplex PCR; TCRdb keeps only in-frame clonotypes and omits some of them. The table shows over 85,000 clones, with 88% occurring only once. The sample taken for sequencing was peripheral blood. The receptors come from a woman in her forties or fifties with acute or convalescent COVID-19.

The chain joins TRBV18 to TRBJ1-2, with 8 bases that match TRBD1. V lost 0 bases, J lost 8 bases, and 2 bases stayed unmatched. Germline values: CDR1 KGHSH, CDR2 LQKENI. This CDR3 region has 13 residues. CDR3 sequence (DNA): TGTGCCAGCTCACCACCGACAGGGGAAGGCTACACCTTC. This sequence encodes CASSPPTGEGYTF.

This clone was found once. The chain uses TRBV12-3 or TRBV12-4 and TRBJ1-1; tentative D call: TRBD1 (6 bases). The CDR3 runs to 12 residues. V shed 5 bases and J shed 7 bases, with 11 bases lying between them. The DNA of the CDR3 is TGTGCCAGCAGTCTAAACAGGGTTGAAGCTTTCTTT. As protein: CASSLNRVEAFF.

CDR3 in DNA: TGTGCCAGCAGTTTGGGGGGGGCTAGCACAGATACGCAGTATTTT. Protein: CASSLGGASTDTQYF. This rearrangement joins TRBV27 to TRBJ2-3; weak D call: TRBD2 (7 bases). There are 15 residues in the CDR3. CDR1 is MNHEY and CDR2 is SMNVEV in the germline V gene (reference sequence). V was pared by 3 bases and J by 0 bases, with 10 bases between.

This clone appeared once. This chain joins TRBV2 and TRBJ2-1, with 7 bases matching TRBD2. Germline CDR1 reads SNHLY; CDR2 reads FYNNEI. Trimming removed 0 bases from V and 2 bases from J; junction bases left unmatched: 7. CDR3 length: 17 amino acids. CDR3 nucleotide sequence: TGTGCCAGCAGTGAAGCACCGACGGGAGGCACCTACAATGAGCAGTTCTTC. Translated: CASSEAPTGGTYNEQFF.

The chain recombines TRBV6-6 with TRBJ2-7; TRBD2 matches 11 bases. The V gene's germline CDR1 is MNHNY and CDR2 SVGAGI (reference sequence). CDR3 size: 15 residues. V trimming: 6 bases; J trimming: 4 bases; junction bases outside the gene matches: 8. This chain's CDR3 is CASRSPGLAEYEQYF. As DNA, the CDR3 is TGTGCCAGCAGGAGCCCGGGACTAGCGGAGTACGAGCAGTACTTC.

The CDR3 DNA is TGTGCCAGCAGTGAAGCGCTTCGGCTAGCGGAGCCCTACGAGCAGTACTTC. This codes for CASSEALRLAEPYEQYF. This chain links TRBV2 with TRBJ2-7; 7 bases agree with TRBD2. Unmatched junction bases numbered 10, after V lost 0 bases and J lost 2 bases. CDR3 length: 17 amino acids. CDR1 and CDR2 from the germline V gene are SNHLY and FYNNEI.

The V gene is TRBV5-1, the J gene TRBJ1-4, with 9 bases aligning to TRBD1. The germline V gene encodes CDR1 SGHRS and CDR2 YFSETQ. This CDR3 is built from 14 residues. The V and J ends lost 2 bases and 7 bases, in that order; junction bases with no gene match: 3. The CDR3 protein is CASSFGQGSEKLFF. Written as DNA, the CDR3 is TGCGCCAGCAGCTTCGGACAGGGGAGTGAAAAACTGTTTTTT.

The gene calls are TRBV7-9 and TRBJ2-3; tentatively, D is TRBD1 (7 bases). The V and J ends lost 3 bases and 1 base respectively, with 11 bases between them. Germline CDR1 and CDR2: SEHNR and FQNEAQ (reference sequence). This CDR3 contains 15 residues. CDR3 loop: CASSFRGERTDTQYF. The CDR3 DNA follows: TGTGCCAGCAGCTTCAGGGGGGAACGCACAGATACGCAGTATTTT.

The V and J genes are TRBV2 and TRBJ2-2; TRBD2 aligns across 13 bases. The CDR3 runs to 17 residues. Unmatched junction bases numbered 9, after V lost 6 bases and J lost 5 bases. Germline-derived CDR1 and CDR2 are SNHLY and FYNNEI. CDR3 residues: CASRDLLAGGRTGELFF. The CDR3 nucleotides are TGTGCCAGCAGAGACCTACTAGCGGGAGGGCGGACCGGGGAGCTGTTTTTT.

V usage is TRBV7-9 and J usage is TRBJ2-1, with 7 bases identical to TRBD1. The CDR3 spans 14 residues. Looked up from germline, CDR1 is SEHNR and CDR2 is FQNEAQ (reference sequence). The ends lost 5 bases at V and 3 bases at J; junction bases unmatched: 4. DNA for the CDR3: TGTGCCAGCAGCAGCAGACAGGGCTACAATGAGCAGTTCTTC. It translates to CASSSRQGYNEQFF.

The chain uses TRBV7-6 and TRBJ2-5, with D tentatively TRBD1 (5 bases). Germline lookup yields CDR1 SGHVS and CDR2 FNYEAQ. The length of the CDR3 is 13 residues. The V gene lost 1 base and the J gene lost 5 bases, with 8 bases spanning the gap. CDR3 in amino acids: CASSLVPGETQYF. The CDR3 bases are TGTGCCAGCAGCTTAGTGCCAGGGGAGACCCAGTACTTC. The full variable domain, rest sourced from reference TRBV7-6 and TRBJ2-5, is GAGVSQSPRYKVTKRGQDVALRCDPISGHVSLYWYRQALGQGPEFLTYFNYEAQQDKSGLPNDRFSAERPEGSISTLTIQRTEQRDSAMYRCASSLVPGETQYFGPGTRLLVL.

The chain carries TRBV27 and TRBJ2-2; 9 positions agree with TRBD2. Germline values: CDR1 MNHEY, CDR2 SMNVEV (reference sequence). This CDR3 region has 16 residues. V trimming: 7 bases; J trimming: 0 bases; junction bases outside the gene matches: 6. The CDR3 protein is CASTLAGTANTGELFF. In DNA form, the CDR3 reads TGTGCCAGCACGCTAGCGGGAACCGCGAACACCGGGGAGCTGTTTTTT.

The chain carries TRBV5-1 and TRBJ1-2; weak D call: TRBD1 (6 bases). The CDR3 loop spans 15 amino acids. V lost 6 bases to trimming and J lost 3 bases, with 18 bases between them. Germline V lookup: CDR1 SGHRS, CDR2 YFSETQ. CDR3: CASTQTGTSDYGYTF. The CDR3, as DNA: TGCGCCAGCACTCAAACCGGGACATCGGACTATGGCTACACCTTC.

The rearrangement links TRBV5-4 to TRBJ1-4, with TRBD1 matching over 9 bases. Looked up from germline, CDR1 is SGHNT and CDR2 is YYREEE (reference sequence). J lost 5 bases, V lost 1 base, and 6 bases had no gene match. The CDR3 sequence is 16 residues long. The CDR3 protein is CASSLQGQGRNEKLFF. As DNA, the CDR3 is TGTGCCAGCAGCTTGCAAGGACAGGGGAGGAATGAAAAACTGTTTTTT.

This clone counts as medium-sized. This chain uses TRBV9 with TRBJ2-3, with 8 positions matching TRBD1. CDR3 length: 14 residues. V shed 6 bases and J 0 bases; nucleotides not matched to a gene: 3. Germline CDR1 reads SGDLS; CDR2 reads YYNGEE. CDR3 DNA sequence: TGTGCCAGCAAGGGGACAGGTAGCACAGATACGCAGTATTTT. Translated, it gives CASKGTGSTDTQYF.

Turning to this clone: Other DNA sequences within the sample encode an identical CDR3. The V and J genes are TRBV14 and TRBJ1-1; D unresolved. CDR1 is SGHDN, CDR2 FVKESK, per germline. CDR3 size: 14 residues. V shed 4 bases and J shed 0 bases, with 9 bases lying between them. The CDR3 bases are TGTGCCAGCAGCCGCGCAGGCATGAACACTGAAGCTTTCTTT. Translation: CASSRAGMNTEAFF. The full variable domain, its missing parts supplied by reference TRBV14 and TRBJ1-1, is EAGVTQFPSHSVIEKGQTVTLRCDPISGHDNLYWYRRVMGKEIKFLLHFVKESKQDESGMPNNRFLAERTGGTYSTLKVQPAELEDSGVYFCASSRAGMNTEAFFGQGTRLTVV.

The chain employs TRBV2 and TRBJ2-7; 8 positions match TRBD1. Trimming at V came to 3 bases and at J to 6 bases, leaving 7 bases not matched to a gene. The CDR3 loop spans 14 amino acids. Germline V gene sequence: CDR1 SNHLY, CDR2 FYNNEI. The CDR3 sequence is CASSDGTGPPEQYF. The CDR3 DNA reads TGTGCCAGCAGTGATGGGACAGGTCCTCCCGAGCAGTACTTC.